This T cell receptor beta chain was retrieved from a study of glioma-infiltrating T cells after dendritic cell vaccination. Whole-study findings and limits: Estimated pretreatment TIL content predicted outcome after dendritic cell vaccination.

V was clipped by 7 bases and J by 7 bases; unmatched bases: 7. The germline V gene has CDR1 SQVTM and CDR2 ANQGSEA. The CDR3 is made up of 12 amino acids. The PCR used 60 V beta and 13 J beta primers. The table came from immunoSEQ multiplex PCR; TCRdb's copy has only in-frame clones and leaves some out. The table lists 70,000 to 100,000 clones, roughly 87% of them singletons. A remark on this clone: Its antigen is not identified.

Noted time point: after dendritic cell vaccination, including at tumor progression/relapse. The J gene is TRBJ1-1, the V gene TRBV29-1; the match to TRBD1 covers 9 bases. The clonotype originates from a human donor with glioblastoma. Sequenced here: blood, sampled after dendritic cell vaccination. The CDR3 nucleotides read TGCAGCGCTTCCGGGACAGGGAATGAAGCTTTCTTT. It codes for CSASGTGNEAFF.